What follows are 26 T cell receptor beta chains derived from one specimen sequenced in a study of T cell repertoires in cytomegalovirus infection. TCRdb reprocessed the reads via MiXCR and lists one record per CDR3 protein. The data show hundreds of thousands of distinct CDR3 sequences, with about a sixth seen just once and around 12% held by the top ten. The sample taken for sequencing was PBMCs. The source of these receptors is a human donor in good health (CMV status not recorded). Some clones in this sample may be carry-over from other donors' samples.

The CDR3 bases are TGTGCCAGCAGCTTAGACAGGGGAGATGGCTACACCTTC. Protein product: CASSLDRGDGYTF. The chain uses TRBV7-9 and TRBJ1-2; 7 bases map to TRBD1. J lost 6 bases, V lost 1 base, and 2 bases had no gene match. Germline CDR1 SEHNR, CDR2 FQNEAQ (reference sequence). CDR3 size: 13 residues.

The chain employs TRBV27 and TRBJ1-4; D remains unclear. Looked up from germline, CDR1 is MNHEY and CDR2 is SMNVEV (reference sequence). Trimming shortened V by 1 base and J by 4 bases, and 7 bases separated the two germline ends. The CDR3 runs 14 residues. This CDR3 reads CASSLWVHNEKLFF. CDR3 DNA sequence: TGTGCCAGCAGTTTATGGGTTCATAATGAAAAACTGTTTTTT.

The J gene is TRBJ1-3, the V gene TRBV6-6; no definite D call. CDR1 is MNHNY, CDR2 SVGAGI, per germline (reference sequence). V was clipped by 5 bases and J by 0 bases, with 14 bases between them. The CDR3 has 16 residues. CDR3 amino acids: CASSARGLGSGNTIYF. In DNA, the CDR3 is TGTGCCAGCAGTGCCCGGGGTCTTGGCTCTGGAAACACCATATATTTT.

The chain is built from TRBV7-4 and TRBJ1-1; D not certain. From germline, CDR1 is SGHVT and CDR2 SQSDAQ. The CDR3 consists of 14 residues. The V end lost 1 base, the J end lost 7 bases, and 13 bases lay between the germline ends. CDR3 nucleotides: TGTGCCAGCAGCTTAGATCACAGTTTTGATGAAGCTTTCTTT. This sequence encodes CASSLDHSFDEAFF.

This clonotype has more than one count but fewer than ten. The chain combines TRBV20-1 with TRBJ1-6; 7 nucleotides align to TRBD1. The CDR3 is made up of 16 amino acids. The V gene end was trimmed by 6 bases and the J gene end by 7 bases; junction bases not matched to a gene: 15. Germline V CDR1 and CDR2: DFQATT, SNEGSKA (reference sequence). CDR3 nucleotide sequence: TGCAGTGCCAGGGACAGTATCGAAGGGGGAAATTCACCCCTCCACTTT. This codes for CSARDSIEGGNSPLHF.

This clonotype was seen many times. V gene TRBV6-2 or TRBV6-3 combines with J gene TRBJ1-1; D unresolved. V dropped 6 bases and J dropped 0 bases, with 8 bases sitting between them. Germline CDR1 and CDR2: MNHEY and SVGEGT. The CDR3 loop spans 13 amino acids. The CDR3, as DNA: TGTGCCAGCAGCGAAGGGATGAACACTGAAGCTTTCTTT. Protein product: CASSEGMNTEAFF.

The chain has TRBV20-1 and TRBJ2-3; 10 bases match TRBD2. Trimming took 5 bases from V and 0 from J; bases not matched to a gene: 2. The CDR3 has 14 amino acids. Germline V CDR1 and CDR2: DFQATT, SNEGSKA (reference sequence). The CDR3 bases are TGCAGTGCTGGACTAGCGGTGAGCACAGATACGCAGTATTTT. Its protein product is CSAGLAVSTDTQYF.

The CDR3, as DNA: TGTGCCAGCACTGCTGCCGGGACAGGGTTCCAATACGAGCAGTACTTC. It encodes CASTAAGTGFQYEQYF. The rearrangement links TRBV6-8 to TRBJ2-7, with TRBD1 identical over 9 bases. CDR1 and CDR2 (germline): MNHGY, SAAAGT. The CDR3 sequence is 16 residues long. V trimming: 7 bases; J trimming: 4 bases; junction bases outside the gene matches: 14.

This clonotype was seen many times. The chain combines TRBV29-1 with TRBJ2-3; D possibly corresponds to TRBD1 (5 bases). V lost 6 bases and J 1 base, leaving 14 bases between the germline ends. Germline V gene lookup returns CDR1 SQVTM and CDR2 ANQGSEA. The CDR3 is made up of 14 amino acids. This chain's CDR3 is CSVLRTYGTDTQYF. For the CDR3, the DNA is TGCAGCGTGCTCAGGACATACGGCACAGATACGCAGTATTTT.

The V and J genes are TRBV11-2 and TRBJ2-7, with unresolved D. The CDR3 contains 13 residues. Between the trimmed V and J ends, which lost 3 bases and 4 bases, there was a span of 10 bases. Per the germline V gene, CDR1 is SGHAT and CDR2 is FQNNGV. CDR3 amino acids: CASSFYEAYEQYF. CDR3 bases: TGTGCCAGCAGCTTCTATGAGGCGTACGAGCAGTACTTC.

V is TRBV12-3 or TRBV12-4 and J is TRBJ1-1; D gene ambiguous. Trimming cost V 1 base and J 5 bases, with 11 bases left between them. The CDR3 is made up of 14 amino acids. The CDR3 is CASSLDGFKTEAFF. CDR3 bases: TGTGCCAGCAGTTTAGATGGGTTTAAGACTGAAGCTTTCTTT.

In this sample, this clonotype turned up many times. This chain links TRBV7-2 with TRBJ2-7, with D possibly matching TRBD2 (5 bases). The germline V gene encodes CDR1 SGHTA and CDR2 FQGNSA. Trimming took off 2 bases at V and 5 bases at J, with 7 bases between the two ends. CDR3 length: 12 amino acids. This CDR3 reads CASSLIGNEQYF. In DNA form, the CDR3 reads TGTGCCAGCAGCTTAATCGGGAACGAGCAGTACTTC.

This clonotype has ten or more counts. The chain combines TRBV7-2 with TRBJ2-7, with D possibly matching TRBD1 (5 bases). V lost 2 bases, J lost 1 base, and 12 bases lay in between. The CDR3 loop spans 15 amino acids. Looked up from germline, CDR1 is SGHTA and CDR2 is FQGNSA. CDR3 nucleotides: TGTGCCAGCAGCTTATCAGGACATACATCCTACGAGCAGTACTTC. Its translation is CASSLSGHTSYEQYF.

This clonotype was observed a few times. It may be a read error: a sequence one base away is much more abundant. The genes are TRBV20-1 and TRBJ1-3; D gene uncertain. Between the trimmed V and J ends, which lost 1 base and 0 bases, there was a span of 4 bases. CDR1 is DFQATT, CDR2 SNEGSKA, per germline (reference sequence). The CDR3 is 13 amino acids. CDR3 region: CSARVNSGNTIYF. The CDR3 nucleotides are TGCAGTGCTAGAGTCAACTCTGGAAACACCATATATTTT.

The chain combines TRBV13 with TRBJ1-2, with TRBD1 identical over 7 bases. The V gene end was trimmed by 3 bases and the J gene end by 6 bases; junction bases not matched to a gene: 4. The CDR3 is 13 amino acids. The germline V gene has CDR1 PRHDT and CDR2 FYEKMQ (reference sequence). The CDR3 nucleotides are TGTGCCAGCAGCTTTCGGGACAGCGATGGCTACACCTTC. Translating gives CASSFRDSDGYTF.

This clonotype has just a few counts. The chain has TRBV5-4 and TRBJ2-5; possible D gene TRBD2, 6 bases. V was clipped by 4 bases and J by 2 bases, with 15 bases between them. This CDR3 is built from 15 residues. CDR1 is SGHNT and CDR2 is YYREEE in the germline V gene (reference sequence). The CDR3 nucleotides read TGTGCCAGCAGCAGGGACTCGTCAAAACAAGAGACCCAGTACTTC. Translated, it gives CASSRDSSKQETQYF. Full variable domain (rest looked up from reference TRBV5-4 and TRBJ2-5): ETGVTQSPTHLIKTRGQQVTLRCSSQSGHNTVSWYQQALGQGPQFIFQYYREEENGRGNFPPRFSGLQFPNYSSELNVNALELDDSALYLCASSRDSSKQETQYFGPGTRLLVL.

This chain uses TRBV6-1 with TRBJ1-1; 12 bases are shared with TRBD1. Germline CDR1 MNHNS, CDR2 SASEGT. V dropped 7 bases and J dropped 3; count of bases not matched to a gene: 9. This CDR3 is built from 16 residues. The CDR3, as DNA: TGTGCCAGCAAGGGACAGGGGGCGAGAGGCCACACTGAAGCTTTCTTT. Amino acid sequence: CASKGQGARGHTEAFF.

A note on this clonotype: One junction end disagrees with the germline gene, perhaps due to a read error. The CDR3, as DNA: TGTGCCAGCAGCGTAGATCCAGGGAATAACTCACCCCTCCACTTT. Its protein product is CASSVDPGNNSPLHF. The gene calls are TRBV9 and TRBJ1-6; tentative D call: TRBD1 (5 bases). The CDR3 sequence is 15 residues long. The V gene's germline CDR1 is SGDLS and CDR2 YYNGEE.

The genes are TRBV12-3 or TRBV12-4 and TRBJ2-1; weak D call: TRBD2 (6 bases). Trimming cost V 3 bases and J 3 bases, with 9 bases left between them. The CDR3 length is 14 residues. In DNA, the CDR3 is TGTGCCAGCAGTTTCGCGGGGCGCTACAATGAGCAGTTCTTC. It encodes CASSFAGRYNEQFF.

This clonotype was picked up a small number of times. This chain's CDR3 is CASSPGASSYNEQFF. The CDR3 region has the DNA TGTGCCAGCAGCCCGGGGGCCAGCTCCTACAATGAGCAGTTCTTC. The V call is TRBV5-6, the J call TRBJ2-1; tentatively, D is TRBD1 or TRBD2 (6 bases each). The CDR3 contains 15 residues. Germline CDR1 reads SGHDT; CDR2 reads YYEEEE. V dropped 4 bases and J dropped 0 bases, with 11 bases sitting between them. Full variable domain (rest looked up from reference TRBV5-6 and TRBJ2-1): DAGVTQSPTHLIKTRGQQVTLRCSPKSGHDTVSWYQQALGQGPQFIFQYYEEEERQRGNFPDRFSGHQFPNYSSELNVNALLLGDSALYLCASSPGASSYNEQFFGPGTRLTVL.

This clonotype was seen a few times. The genes are TRBV29-1 and TRBJ1-3; TRBD1 might be the D (5 bases). This CDR3 is built from 14 residues. The V gene's germline CDR1 is SQVTM and CDR2 ANQGSEA. Trimming took 4 bases from V and 0 from J, leaving 10 bases between them. CDR3 residues: CSVGGLSSGNTIYF. Here the CDR3 DNA reads TGCAGCGTTGGGGGGTTGAGCTCTGGAAACACCATATATTTT. Full variable domain (outside the CDR3, taken from reference TRBV29-1 and TRBJ1-3): SAVISQKPSRDICQRGTSLTIQCQVDSQVTMMFWYRQQPGQSLTLIATANQGSEATYESGFVIDKFPISRPNLTFSTLTVSNMSPEDSSIYLCSVGGLSSGNTIYFGEGSWLTVV.

J is TRBJ1-2 and V is TRBV20-1; tentative D call: TRBD1 (5 bases). V was clipped by 0 bases and J by 2 bases, with 7 bases between them. Germline loops: CDR1 DFQATT, CDR2 SNEGSKA (reference sequence). The CDR3 is made up of 13 amino acids. The DNA for the CDR3 is TGCAGTGCTAGAGAGGGACTAAACTATGGCTACACCTTC. Its translation is CSAREGLNYGYTF.

Only a few counts were recorded for this clonotype. The rearrangement uses TRBV12-5 and TRBJ2-2; D is undetermined. Trimming pared 6 bases from V and 3 bases from J, leaving 5 bases between. The CDR3 totals 12 residues. Per the germline V gene, CDR1 is LGHNT and CDR2 is FRNRAP. The CDR3 sequence: CASGRDTGELFF. The CDR3 DNA follows: TGTGCTAGTGGCCGGGACACCGGGGAGCTGTTTTTT.

This sequence joins TRBV24-1 and TRBJ2-1, with D tentatively TRBD2 (6 bases). CDR1 KGHDR and CDR2 SFDVKD come from the germline V gene. The length of the CDR3 is 15 residues. V shed 4 bases and J shed 7 bases, with 16 bases lying between them. This CDR3 is CATSEGDSRGNEQFF. The CDR3 DNA sequence: TGTGCCACCAGTGAAGGGGACTCCCGCGGTAATGAGCAGTTCTTC.

This clonotype was seen a few times. V gene TRBV20-1 combines with J gene TRBJ2-7, with 7 bases identical to TRBD1. Germline lookup yields CDR1 DFQATT and CDR2 SNEGSKA (reference sequence). Losses at the gene ends were 0 bases for V and 3 bases for J; bases not matched to a gene: 11. The CDR3 covers 16 residues. The CDR3 is CSAREQAGTAGYEQYF. The CDR3 DNA follows: TGCAGTGCTAGAGAGCAAGCCGGGACAGCAGGCTACGAGCAGTACTTC.

This clonotype has a handful of counts. The chain uses TRBV27 and TRBJ1-5; TRBD1 aligns across 8 bases. The CDR3 consists of 15 residues. Germline lookup yields CDR1 MNHEY and CDR2 SMNVEV (reference sequence). Germline trimming cut 5 bases from V and 10 bases from J; bases unmatched to any gene: 13. CDR3 sequence reads: CASSKEGQVDRPQHF. CDR3 coding DNA: TGTGCCAGCAGTAAGGAGGGACAGGTCGATCGCCCCCAGCATTTT.